This T cell receptor (beta chain) was identified in a study of shared clonotypes between healthy human individuals. Study results and limitations: Clonotype sharing among donors was expected to depend on sequencing depth.

Trimming took 4 bases from V and 3 from J; bases not matched to a gene: 5. Looked up from germline, CDR1 is KGHSH and CDR2 is LQKENI. This CDR3 region has 14 residues. As for this clone: The antigen is not known.

This table comes from immunoSEQ multiplex PCR, and its TCRdb copy is limited to in-frame clones, with some not included. This sample has 2 million to 3 million clones, with 93% found just once. The sequence came from a man younger than 35 in good health. Some clones in this sample may be carry-over from other donors' samples. This chain uses TRBV18 with TRBJ2-7; 8 nucleotides align to TRBD1. Sequenced sample: naive CD4+ T cells from PBMCs. Subset defined: CD45RA+ positively selected. The DNA of the CDR3 is TGTGCCAGCTCACTTTTAGGACAGGGCTACGAGCAGTACTTC. Translated: CASSLLGQGYEQYF. Looking up the rest from reference TRBV18 and TRBJ2-7 gives the full variable domain: NAGVMQNPRHLVRRRGQEARLRCSPMKGHSHVYWYRQLPEEGLKFMVYLQKENIIDESGMPKERFSAEFPKEGPSILRIQQVVRGDSAAYFCASSLLGQGYEQYFGPGTRLTVT.